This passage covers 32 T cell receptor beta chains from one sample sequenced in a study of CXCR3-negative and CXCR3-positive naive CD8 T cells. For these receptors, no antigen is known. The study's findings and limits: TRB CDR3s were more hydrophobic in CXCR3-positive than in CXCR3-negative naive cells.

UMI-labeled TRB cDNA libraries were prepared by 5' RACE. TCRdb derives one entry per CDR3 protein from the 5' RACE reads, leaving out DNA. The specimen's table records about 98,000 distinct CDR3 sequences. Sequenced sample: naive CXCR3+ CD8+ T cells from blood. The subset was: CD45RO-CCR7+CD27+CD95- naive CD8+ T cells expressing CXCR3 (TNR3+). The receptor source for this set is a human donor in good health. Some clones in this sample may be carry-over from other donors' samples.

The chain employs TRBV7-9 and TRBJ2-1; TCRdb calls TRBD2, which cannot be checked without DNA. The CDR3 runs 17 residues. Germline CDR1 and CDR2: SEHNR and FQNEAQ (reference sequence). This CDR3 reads CASSLPDSGSTYNEQFF.

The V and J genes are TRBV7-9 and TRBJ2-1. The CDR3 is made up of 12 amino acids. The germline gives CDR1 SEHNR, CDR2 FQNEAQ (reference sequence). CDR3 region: CASSLELNEQFF.

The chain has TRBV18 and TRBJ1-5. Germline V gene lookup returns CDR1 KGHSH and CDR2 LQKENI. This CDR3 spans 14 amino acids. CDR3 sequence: CASSPRGPNQPQHF.

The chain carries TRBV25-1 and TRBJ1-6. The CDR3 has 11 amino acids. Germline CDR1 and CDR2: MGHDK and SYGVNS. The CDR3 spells CASSSGGPLHF.

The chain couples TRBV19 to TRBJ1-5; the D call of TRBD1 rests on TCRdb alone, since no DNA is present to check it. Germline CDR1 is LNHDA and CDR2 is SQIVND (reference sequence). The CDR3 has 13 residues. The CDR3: CASRGVSNQPQHF.

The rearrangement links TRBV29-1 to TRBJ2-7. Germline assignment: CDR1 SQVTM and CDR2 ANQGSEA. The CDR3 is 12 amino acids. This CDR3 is CSVGGAPYEQYF.

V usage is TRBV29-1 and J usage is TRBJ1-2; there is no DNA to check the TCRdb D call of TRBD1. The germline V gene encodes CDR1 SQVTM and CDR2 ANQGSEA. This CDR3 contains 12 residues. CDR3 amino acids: CSIPGQNYGYTF.

The CDR3: CASSSPDSPYNEQFF. The chain joins TRBV12-3 or TRBV12-4 to TRBJ2-1; as DNA is missing, the TRBD2 call by TCRdb cannot be tested. The CDR3 spans 15 residues.

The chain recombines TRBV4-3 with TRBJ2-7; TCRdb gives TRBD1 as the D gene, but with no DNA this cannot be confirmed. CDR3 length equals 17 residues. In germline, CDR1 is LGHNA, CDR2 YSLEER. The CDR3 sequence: CASSQETGTGAGYEQYF.

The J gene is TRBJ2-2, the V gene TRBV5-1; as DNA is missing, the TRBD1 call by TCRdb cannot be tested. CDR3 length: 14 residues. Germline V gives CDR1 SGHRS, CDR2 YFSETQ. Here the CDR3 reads CASSPTDRAGELFF.

The CDR3 loop reads CASSTKRDSNQPQHF. The chain recombines TRBV6-2 or TRBV6-3 with TRBJ1-5; TCRdb's assignment of TRBD1 cannot be checked, as there is no DNA. There are 15 residues in the CDR3. Germline CDR1 MNHEY, CDR2 SVGEGT.

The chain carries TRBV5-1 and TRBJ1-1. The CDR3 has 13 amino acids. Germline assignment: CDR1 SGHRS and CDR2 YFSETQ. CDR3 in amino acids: CASSPSAAIEAFF.

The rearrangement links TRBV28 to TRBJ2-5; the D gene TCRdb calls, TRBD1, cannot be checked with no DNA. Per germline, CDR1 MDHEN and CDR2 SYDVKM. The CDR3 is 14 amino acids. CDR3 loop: CATGNARGQETQYF.

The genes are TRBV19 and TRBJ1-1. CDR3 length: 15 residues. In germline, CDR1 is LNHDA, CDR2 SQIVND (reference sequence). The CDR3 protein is CASSISGLMNTEAFF.

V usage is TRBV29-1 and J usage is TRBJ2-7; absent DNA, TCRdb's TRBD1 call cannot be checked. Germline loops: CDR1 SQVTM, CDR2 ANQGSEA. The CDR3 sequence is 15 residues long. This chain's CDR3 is CSVLGTPGEAYEQYF.

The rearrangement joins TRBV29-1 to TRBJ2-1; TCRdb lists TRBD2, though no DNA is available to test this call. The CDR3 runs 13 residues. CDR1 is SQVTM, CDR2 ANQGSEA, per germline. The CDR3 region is CSVDGGAFNEQFF.

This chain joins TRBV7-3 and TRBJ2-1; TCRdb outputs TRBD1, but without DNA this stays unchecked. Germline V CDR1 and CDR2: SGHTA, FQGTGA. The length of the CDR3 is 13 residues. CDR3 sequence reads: CASSLGTGGQQFF.

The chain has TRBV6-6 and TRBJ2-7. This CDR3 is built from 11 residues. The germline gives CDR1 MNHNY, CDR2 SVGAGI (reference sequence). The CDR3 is CASSYGDEQYF.

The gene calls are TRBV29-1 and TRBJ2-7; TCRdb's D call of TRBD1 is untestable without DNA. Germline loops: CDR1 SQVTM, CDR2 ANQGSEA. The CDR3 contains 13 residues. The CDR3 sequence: CSVEGAGNYEQYF.

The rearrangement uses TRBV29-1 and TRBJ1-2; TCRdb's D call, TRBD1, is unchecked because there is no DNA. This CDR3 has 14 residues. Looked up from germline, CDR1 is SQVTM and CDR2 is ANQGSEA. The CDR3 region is CSATEQGRRYGYTF.

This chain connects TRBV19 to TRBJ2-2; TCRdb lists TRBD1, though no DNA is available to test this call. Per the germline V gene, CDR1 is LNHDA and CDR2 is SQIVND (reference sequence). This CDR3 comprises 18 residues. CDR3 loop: CASSRQTWTGGHTGELFF.

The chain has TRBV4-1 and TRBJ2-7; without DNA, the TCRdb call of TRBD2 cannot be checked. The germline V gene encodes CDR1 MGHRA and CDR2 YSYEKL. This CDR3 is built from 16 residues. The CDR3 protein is CASSQEEESGGYEQYF.

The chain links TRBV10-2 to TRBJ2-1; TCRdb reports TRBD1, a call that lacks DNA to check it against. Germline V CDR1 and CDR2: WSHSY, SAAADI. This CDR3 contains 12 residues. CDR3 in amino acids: CAIGGASHEQFF.

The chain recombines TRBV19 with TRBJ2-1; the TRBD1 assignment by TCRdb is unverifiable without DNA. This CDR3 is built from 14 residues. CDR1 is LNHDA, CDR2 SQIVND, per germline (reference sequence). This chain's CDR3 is CASSIARTGNEQFF.

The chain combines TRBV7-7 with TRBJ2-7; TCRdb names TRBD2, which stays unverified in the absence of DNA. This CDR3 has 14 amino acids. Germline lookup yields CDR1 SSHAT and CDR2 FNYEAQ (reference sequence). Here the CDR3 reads CASSFGTSGYEQYF.

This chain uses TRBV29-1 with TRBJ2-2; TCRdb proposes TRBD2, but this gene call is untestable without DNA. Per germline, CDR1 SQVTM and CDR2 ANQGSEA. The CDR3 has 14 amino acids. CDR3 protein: CSVLGGRSTGELFF.

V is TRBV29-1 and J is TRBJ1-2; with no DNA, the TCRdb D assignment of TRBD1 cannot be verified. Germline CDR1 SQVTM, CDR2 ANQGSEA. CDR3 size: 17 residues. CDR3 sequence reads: CSVTPLVAGTVHYGYTF. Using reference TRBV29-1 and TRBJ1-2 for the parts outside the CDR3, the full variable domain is SAVISQKPSRDICQRGTSLTIQCQVDSQVTMMFWYRQQPGQSLTLIATANQGSEATYESGFVIDKFPISRPNLTFSTLTVSNMSPEDSSIYLCSVTPLVAGTVHYGYTFGSGTRLTVV.

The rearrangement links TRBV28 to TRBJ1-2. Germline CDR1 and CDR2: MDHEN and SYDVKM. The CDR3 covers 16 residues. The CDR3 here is CASTNTSIAAFYGYTF.

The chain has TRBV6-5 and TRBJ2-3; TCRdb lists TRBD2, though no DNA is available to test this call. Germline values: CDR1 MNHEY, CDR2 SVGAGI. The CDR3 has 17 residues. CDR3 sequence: CASSPRWASGSTDTQYF.

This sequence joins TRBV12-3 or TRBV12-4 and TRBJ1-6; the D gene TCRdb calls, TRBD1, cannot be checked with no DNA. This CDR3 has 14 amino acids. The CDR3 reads CASSWGSGNSPLHF.

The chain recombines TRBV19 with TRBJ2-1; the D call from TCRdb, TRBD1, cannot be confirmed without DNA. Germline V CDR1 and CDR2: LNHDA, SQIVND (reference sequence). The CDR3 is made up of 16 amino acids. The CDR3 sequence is CASSDSGTSFVDEQFF.

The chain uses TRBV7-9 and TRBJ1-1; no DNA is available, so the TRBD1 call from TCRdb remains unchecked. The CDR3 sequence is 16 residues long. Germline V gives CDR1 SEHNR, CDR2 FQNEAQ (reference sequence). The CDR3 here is CASSLVAGVADTEAFF.